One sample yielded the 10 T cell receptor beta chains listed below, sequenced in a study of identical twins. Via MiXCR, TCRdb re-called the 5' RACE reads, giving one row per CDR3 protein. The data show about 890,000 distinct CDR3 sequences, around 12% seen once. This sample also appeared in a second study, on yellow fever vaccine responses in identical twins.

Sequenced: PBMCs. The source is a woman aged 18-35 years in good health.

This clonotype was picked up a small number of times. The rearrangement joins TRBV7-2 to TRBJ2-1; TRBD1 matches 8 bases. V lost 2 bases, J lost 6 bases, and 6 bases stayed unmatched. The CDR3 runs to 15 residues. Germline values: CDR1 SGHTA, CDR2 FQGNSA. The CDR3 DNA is TGTGCCAGCAGCTTATTCAGGGGGCGCGGCAATGAGCAGTTCTTC. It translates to CASSLFRGRGNEQFF.

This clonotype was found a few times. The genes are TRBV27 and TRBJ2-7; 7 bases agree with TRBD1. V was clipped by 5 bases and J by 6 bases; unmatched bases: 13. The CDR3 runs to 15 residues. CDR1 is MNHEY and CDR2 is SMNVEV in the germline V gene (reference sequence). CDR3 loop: CASSLIPTGRVEQYF. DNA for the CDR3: TGTGCCAGCAGTCTTATCCCGACAGGGCGGGTCGAGCAGTACTTC.

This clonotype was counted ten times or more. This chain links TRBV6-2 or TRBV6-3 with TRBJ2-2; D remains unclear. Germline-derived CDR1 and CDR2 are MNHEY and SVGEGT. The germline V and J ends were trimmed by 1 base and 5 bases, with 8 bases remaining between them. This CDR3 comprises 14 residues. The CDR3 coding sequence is TGTGCCAGCAGTTACTTTTCCTTTACCGGGGAGCTGTTTTTT. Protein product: CASSYFSFTGELFF.

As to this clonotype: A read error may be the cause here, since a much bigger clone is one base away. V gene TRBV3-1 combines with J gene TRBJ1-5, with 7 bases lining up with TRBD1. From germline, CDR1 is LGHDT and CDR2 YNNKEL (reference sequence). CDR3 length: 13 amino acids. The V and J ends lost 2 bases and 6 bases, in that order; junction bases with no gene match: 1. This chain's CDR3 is CASSQQGGQPQHF. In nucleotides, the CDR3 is TGTGCCAGCAGCCAACAGGGGGGTCAGCCCCAGCATTTT.

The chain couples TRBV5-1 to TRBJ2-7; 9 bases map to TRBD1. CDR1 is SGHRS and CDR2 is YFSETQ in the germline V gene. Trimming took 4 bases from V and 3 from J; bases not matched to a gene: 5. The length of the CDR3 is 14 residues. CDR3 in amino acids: CASSTPTGGYEQYF. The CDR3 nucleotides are TGCGCCAGCAGCACCCCGACAGGGGGCTACGAGCAGTACTTC.

CDR3 protein: CASSLLAGQNGYNEQFF. Here the CDR3 DNA reads TGCGCCAGCAGCTTGTTAGCAGGCCAGAACGGCTACAATGAGCAGTTCTTC. The chain employs TRBV5-1 and TRBJ2-1; no clear D. With 1 base removed from V and 3 bases from J, the gap between germline ends came to 17 bases. From germline, CDR1 is SGHRS and CDR2 YFSETQ. The CDR3 has 17 amino acids.

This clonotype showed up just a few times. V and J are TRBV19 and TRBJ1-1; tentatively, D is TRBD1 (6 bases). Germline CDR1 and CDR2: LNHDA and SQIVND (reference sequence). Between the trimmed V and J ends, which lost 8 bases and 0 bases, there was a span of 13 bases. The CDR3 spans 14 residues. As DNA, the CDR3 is TGTGCCAGTGCGTTGACAGGCTTGAACACTGAAGCTTTCTTT. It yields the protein CASALTGLNTEAFF. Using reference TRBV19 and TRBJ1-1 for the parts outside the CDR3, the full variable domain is DGGITQSPKYLFRKEGQNVTLSCEQNLNHDAMYWYRQDPGQGLRLIYYSQIVNDFQKGDIAEGYSVSREKKESFPLTVTSAQKNPTAFYLCASALTGLNTEAFFGQGTRLTVV.

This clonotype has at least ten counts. CDR3 nucleotide sequence: TGCGCCAGCAGTACAGGGGGGCCAGATACGCAGTATTTT. Its translation is CASSTGGPDTQYF. The chain employs TRBV5-1 and TRBJ2-3; 8 bases match TRBD1. This CDR3 region has 13 residues. The V segment lost 5 bases and the J segment 4 bases; nucleotides outside the gene matches: 3. CDR1 is SGHRS and CDR2 is YFSETQ in the germline V gene.

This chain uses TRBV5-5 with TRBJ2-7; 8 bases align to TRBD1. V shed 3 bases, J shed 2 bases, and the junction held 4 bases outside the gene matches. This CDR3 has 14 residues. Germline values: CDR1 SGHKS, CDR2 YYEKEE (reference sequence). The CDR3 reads CASSYRTGTYEQYF. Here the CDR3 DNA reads TGTGCCAGCAGCTACCGGACAGGGACCTACGAGCAGTACTTC.

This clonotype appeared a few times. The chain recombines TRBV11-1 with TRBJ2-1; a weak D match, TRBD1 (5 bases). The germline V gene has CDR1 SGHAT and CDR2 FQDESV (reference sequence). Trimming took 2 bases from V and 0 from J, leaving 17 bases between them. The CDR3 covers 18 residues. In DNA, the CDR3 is TGTGCCAGCAGCTTAAGGTCCCCCAGAGACAGCTCCTACAATGAGCAGTTCTTC. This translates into CASSLRSPRDSSYNEQFF.